These 25 T cell receptor beta chains originate from one sample sequenced in a study of blood T cell repertoires in COVID-19. TCRdb's table, derived via immunoSEQ multiplex PCR, lists solely in-frame clones and lacks some. The sample shows approximately 330,000 clones, 88% of them seen only once. Sequencing was performed on peripheral blood. These receptors originate from a woman aged 50 to 60 with active or convalescent COVID-19.

The chain carries TRBV6-5 and TRBJ2-5, with TRBD1 identical over 7 bases. Germline V gives CDR1 MNHEY, CDR2 SVGAGI. CDR3 length: 15 amino acids. J lost 5 bases, V lost 4 bases, and 10 bases had no gene match. CDR3 in amino acids: CASSSQTGSLETQYF. The DNA of the CDR3 is TGTGCCAGCAGTTCCCAGACAGGGTCGTTGGAGACCCAGTACTTC.

The chain has TRBV4-1 and TRBJ1-2, with D hard to call. This CDR3 contains 18 residues. CDR1 is MGHRA and CDR2 is YSYEKL in the germline V gene. V was trimmed by 0 bases and J by 4 bases, leaving 21 bases between them. CDR3 in DNA: TGCGCCAGCAGCCAAGATCCGTCCCCAGGCCCCATTGTCTATGGCTACACCTTC. It is translated as CASSQDPSPGPIVYGYTF.

The chain carries TRBV15 and TRBJ2-7; D is uncertain. CDR3 length: 13 amino acids. The germline CDR1 and CDR2 sequences are LNHNV and YYDKDF (reference sequence). V was pared by 5 bases and J by 3 bases, with 11 bases between. This CDR3 reads CATSFSLHYEQYF. The DNA for the CDR3 is TGTGCCACCAGCTTTAGCCTACACTACGAGCAGTACTTC.

This chain links TRBV18 with TRBJ1-2, with D perhaps TRBD1 (6 bases). Germline assignment: CDR1 KGHSH and CDR2 LQKENI. V was shortened by 1 base and J by 5 bases, with 11 bases between the two germline ends. There are 14 residues in the CDR3. The chain's CDR3 is CASSPLGGEYGYTF. The CDR3 DNA reads TGTGCCAGCTCACCACTAGGGGGGGAATATGGCTACACCTTC.

J is TRBJ1-1 and V is TRBV7-2; D is unclear. This CDR3 spans 15 amino acids. V was pared by 3 bases and J by 0 bases, with 11 bases between. Germline V CDR1 and CDR2: SGHTA, FQGNSA. The CDR3 region is CASSLVPRMNTEAFF. The CDR3, as DNA: TGTGCCAGCAGCTTGGTTCCGAGGATGAACACTGAAGCTTTCTTT.

This rearrangement joins TRBV9 to TRBJ2-5, with D unresolved. Per the germline V gene, CDR1 is SGDLS and CDR2 is YYNGEE. The CDR3 contains 15 residues. Between the trimmed V and J ends, which lost 0 bases and 2 bases, there was a span of 11 bases. The CDR3 DNA reads TGTGCCAGCAGCGTAGGTAGTGCAGCGCAAGAGACCCAGTACTTC. Protein product: CASSVGSAAQETQYF.

The chain joins TRBV6-5 to TRBJ1-1; TRBD1 agrees at 7 bases. The CDR3 is 15 residues long. Per the germline V gene, CDR1 is MNHEY and CDR2 is SVGAGI. V lost 8 bases to trimming and J lost 0 bases; unmatched junction nucleotides: 9. DNA of the CDR3: TGTGCCAGCCGGAGAGGGGGCCCCATGAACACTGAAGCTTTCTTT. Amino acids: CASRRGGPMNTEAFF.

The rearrangement joins TRBV30 to TRBJ1-2; 7 nucleotides match TRBD1. Germline assignment: CDR1 GTSNPN and CDR2 SVGIG (reference sequence). The CDR3 covers 15 residues. With 0 bases clipped from V and 5 bases from J, the junction kept 9 bases outside the gene matches. The CDR3 DNA is TGTGCCTGGAGTGTATTGTCGGGACAGATTTATGGCTACACCTTC. As protein: CAWSVLSGQIYGYTF. Full variable domain (outside the CDR3, taken from reference TRBV30 and TRBJ1-2): SQTIHQWPATLVQPVGSPLSLECTVEGTSNPNLYWYRQAAGRGLQLLFYSVGIGQISSEVPQNLSASRPQDRQFILSSKKLLLSDSGFYLCAWSVLSGQIYGYTFGSGTRLTVV.

The chain has TRBV29-1 and TRBJ2-7; 11 bases match TRBD2. V lost 3 bases, J lost 2 bases, and 9 bases stayed unmatched. This CDR3 spans 16 amino acids. Per the germline V gene, CDR1 is SQVTM and CDR2 is ANQGSEA. The CDR3 sequence is CSVELAGGAYPYEQYF. Here the CDR3 DNA reads TGCAGCGTTGAGCTAGCGGGAGGAGCTTACCCCTACGAGCAGTACTTC.

The chain is built from TRBV4-3 and TRBJ1-5; 7 bases agree with TRBD1. The V and J ends lost 4 bases and 7 bases, in that order; junction bases with no gene match: 10. In germline, CDR1 is LGHNA, CDR2 YSLEER. The CDR3 is 15 amino acids. In nucleotides, the CDR3 is TGCGCCAGCAGCCCGAATCGACAGGGTAGACAGCCCCAGCATTTT. Its translation: CASSPNRQGRQPQHF.

The chain joins TRBV5-1 to TRBJ2-2; D gene ambiguous. The CDR3 has 14 amino acids. Germline assignment: CDR1 SGHRS and CDR2 YFSETQ. V lost 0 bases and J 3 bases, leaving 6 bases between the germline ends. CDR3 nucleotide sequence: TGCGCCAGCAGCTTGGTGGTAGACACCGGGGAGCTGTTTTTT. It specifies CASSLVVDTGELFF.

The genes are TRBV6-1 and TRBJ1-5; 9 nucleotides align to TRBD1. V was pared by 2 bases and J by 15 bases, with 8 bases of the junction left unmatched. The CDR3 has 13 residues. The V gene's germline CDR1 is MNHNS and CDR2 SASEGT. Here the CDR3 reads CASSESTGGRWHF. In DNA form, the CDR3 reads TGTGCCAGCAGTGAATCGACAGGGGGGAGGTGGCATTTT.

The chain employs TRBV10-3 and TRBJ1-2; no firm D call. Between the trimmed V and J ends, which lost 0 bases and 6 bases, there was a span of 11 bases. The germline CDR1 and CDR2 sequences are ENHRY and SYGVKD. This CDR3 has 14 amino acids. CDR3 DNA: TGTGCCATCAGTGAGTCTCGGTCCGCTGATGGCTACACCTTC. This codes for CAISESRSADGYTF.

This rearrangement joins TRBV28 to TRBJ2-1; 12 bases agree with TRBD2. With 7 bases clipped from V and 7 bases from J, the junction kept 8 bases outside the gene matches. Germline V gene sequence: CDR1 MDHEN, CDR2 SYDVKM. The CDR3 covers 15 residues. As DNA, the CDR3 is TGTGCCAGCAACCCTAGCGGGAGGGCCGTGAATGAGCAGTTCTTC. Translated: CASNPSGRAVNEQFF.

The gene calls are TRBV4-1 and TRBJ2-1; 9 positions agree with TRBD2. The CDR3 is made up of 17 amino acids. V trimming: 3 bases; J trimming: 5 bases; junction bases outside the gene matches: 11. Germline V gene data show CDR1 as MGHRA and CDR2 as YSYEKL. The CDR3 DNA reads as TGCGCCAGCAGCCAGACTAAAGGCGGGAGGGCTGACAATGAGCAGTTCTTC. This gives the protein CASSQTKGGRADNEQFF.

The chain carries TRBV11-1 and TRBJ1-6, with TRBD1 matching over 7 bases. CDR1 is SGHAT and CDR2 is FQDESV in the germline V gene (reference sequence). J was trimmed by 9 bases and V by 3 bases; bases with no gene match: 5. CDR3 length: 14 amino acids. In nucleotides, the CDR3 is TGTGCCAGCAGCTTTCGACAGGGCGGTTCACCCCTCCACTTT. Its protein is CASSFRQGGSPLHF.

This chain joins TRBV15 and TRBJ2-5; TRBD2 matches 7 bases. The CDR3 is 13 amino acids. Trimming at V came to 5 bases and at J to 1 base, leaving 1 base not matched to a gene. The germline gives CDR1 LNHNV, CDR2 YYDKDF (reference sequence). Here the CDR3 DNA reads TGTGCCACCAGCGGGGGGGTCCAAGAGACCCAGTACTTC. Translating it yields CATSGGVQETQYF.

The chain links TRBV7-9 to TRBJ2-7; perhaps TRBD1 as D (6 bases). There are 14 residues in the CDR3. Trimming removed 5 bases from V and 7 bases from J, with 18 bases in between. Germline-derived CDR1 and CDR2 are SEHNR and FQNEAQ (reference sequence). The CDR3 coding sequence is TGTGCCAGCAGCGTAGGATCAGGGGCGCGGGAGCAGTACTTC. This encodes CASSVGSGAREQYF.

This sequence joins TRBV28 and TRBJ1-5, with D unresolved. Trimming shortened V by 2 bases and J by 7 bases, and 15 bases separated the two germline ends. This CDR3 contains 15 residues. The germline gives CDR1 MDHEN, CDR2 SYDVKM. The CDR3 DNA reads as TGTGCCAGCAGTTTAGACCGAAGGCGGGAACAGCCCCAGCATTTT. Amino acid sequence: CASSLDRRREQPQHF.

The chain combines TRBV28 with TRBJ1-5, with D possibly being TRBD1 (6 bases). V was clipped by 3 bases and J by 3 bases, with 18 bases between them. The CDR3 has 17 residues. Germline V lookup: CDR1 MDHEN, CDR2 SYDVKM. CDR3 loop: CASSLYRAHTSNQPQHF. CDR3 sequence (DNA): TGTGCCAGCAGTTTGTACAGGGCGCATACCTCCAATCAGCCCCAGCATTTT.

The chain combines TRBV11-2 with TRBJ1-1; unclear D gene. Trimming took 1 base from V and 1 from J, leaving 10 bases between them. Per the germline V gene, CDR1 is SGHAT and CDR2 is FQNNGV. The CDR3 totals 15 residues. The CDR3 sequence is CASSLGGIGNTEAFF. In nucleotides, the CDR3 is TGTGCCAGCAGCTTAGGCGGGATCGGGAACACTGAAGCTTTCTTT.

The CDR3 DNA sequence: TGTGCCAGCAGCTCCGGACTAGCGGGAGGGGGGAGCTCCTACAATGAGCAGTTCTTC. Its translation is CASSSGLAGGGSSYNEQFF. The V and J genes are TRBV11-2 and TRBJ2-1; 15 bases map to TRBD2. The ends lost 4 bases at V and 0 bases at J; junction bases unmatched: 7. The CDR3 is 19 amino acids. Germline V lookup: CDR1 SGHAT, CDR2 FQNNGV.

This clone occurred a few times. V is TRBV5-4 and J is TRBJ1-3; no clear D gene. V was pared by 4 bases and J by 4 bases, with 15 bases between. The CDR3 is 15 residues long. CDR1 and CDR2 (germline): SGHNT, YYREEE (reference sequence). CDR3 DNA: TGTGCCAGCAGCCGCACCAGTCAGTCGGGAAACACCATATATTTT. Translated: CASSRTSQSGNTIYF.

This clone was recorded many times. The chain joins TRBV5-1 to TRBJ1-4; the D is unclear. V was trimmed by 4 bases and J by 3 bases, leaving 13 bases between them. The CDR3 contains 15 residues. Germline V gene sequence: CDR1 SGHRS, CDR2 YFSETQ. CDR3 protein: CASSEGGRSNEKLFF. In nucleotides, the CDR3 is TGCGCCAGCAGCGAGGGAGGGAGGTCTAATGAAAAACTGTTTTTT.

The rearrangement uses TRBV30 and TRBJ2-7; 7 nucleotides agree with TRBD2. V shed 2 bases, J shed 5 bases, and the junction held 9 bases outside the gene matches. Germline V gene data show CDR1 as GTSNPN and CDR2 as SVGIG (reference sequence). This CDR3 has 14 residues. CDR3 region: CAWSRVGSGDEQYF. CDR3 nucleotide sequence: TGTGCCTGGAGTCGGGTCGGGAGCGGGGACGAGCAGTACTTC.